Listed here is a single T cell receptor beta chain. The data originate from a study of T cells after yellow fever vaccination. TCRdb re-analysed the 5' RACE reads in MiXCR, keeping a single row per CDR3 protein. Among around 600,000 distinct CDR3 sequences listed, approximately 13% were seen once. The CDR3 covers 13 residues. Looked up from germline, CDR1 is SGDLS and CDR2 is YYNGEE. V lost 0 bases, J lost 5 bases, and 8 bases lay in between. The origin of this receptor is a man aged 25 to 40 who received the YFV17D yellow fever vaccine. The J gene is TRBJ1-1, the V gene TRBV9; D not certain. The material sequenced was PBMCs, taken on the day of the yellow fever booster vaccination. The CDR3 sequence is CASSVGMSTEAFF. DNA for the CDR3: TGTGCCAGCAGCGTAGGGATGAGTACTGAAGCTTTCTTT.